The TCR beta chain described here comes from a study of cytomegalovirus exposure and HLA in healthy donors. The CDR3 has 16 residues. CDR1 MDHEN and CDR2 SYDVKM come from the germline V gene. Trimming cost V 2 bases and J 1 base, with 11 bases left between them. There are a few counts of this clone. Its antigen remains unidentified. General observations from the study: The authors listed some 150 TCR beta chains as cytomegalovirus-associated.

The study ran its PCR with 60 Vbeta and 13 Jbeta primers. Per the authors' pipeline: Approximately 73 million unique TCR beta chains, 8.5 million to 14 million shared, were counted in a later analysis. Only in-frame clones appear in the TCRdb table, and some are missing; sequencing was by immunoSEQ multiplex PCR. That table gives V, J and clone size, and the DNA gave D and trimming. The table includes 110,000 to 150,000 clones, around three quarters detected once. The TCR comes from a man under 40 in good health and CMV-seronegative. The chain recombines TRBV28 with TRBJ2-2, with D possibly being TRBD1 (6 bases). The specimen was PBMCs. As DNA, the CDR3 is TGTGCCAGCAGTTTACGAGCAGGGGAGAACACCGGGGAGCTGTTTTTT. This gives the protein CASSLRAGENTGELFF.